This T cell receptor beta chain comes out of a study of cytomegalovirus exposure and HLA in healthy donors. Whole-study context: Within the Caucasian-associated ancestry cluster were approximately 77% of the approximately 400 genotyped donors.

After removal of 3 bases from V and 3 bases from J, the junction contained 21 bases not matched to a gene. The CDR3 spans 20 residues. Germline loops: CDR1 SGHTA, CDR2 FQGTGA. A multiplex PCR was run with 60 Vbeta primers and 13 Jbeta primers. Generated by immunoSEQ multiplex PCR, the TCRdb table keeps only in-frame clones and is missing some. This sample has under 150,000 clones, with roughly 63% found just once. General study points: Several of the most significant clusters were apparently associated with common viral pathogens in a later analysis.

As to this clone: Its antigen is unknown.

Input material: PBMCs. This sequence was found in a man in his forties or fifties in good health and CMV-seropositive. The chain links TRBV7-3 to TRBJ1-1; 8 bases are shared with TRBD1. Here the CDR3 reads CASSFYAHPRTGLRDTEAFF. CDR3 nucleotides: TGTGCCAGCAGCTTCTACGCACACCCCAGGACAGGGTTGAGGGACACTGAAGCTTTCTTT.